One and the same sample provided the 32 T cell receptor beta chains below, sequenced in a study of blood T cell repertoires in COVID-19. The protocol was immunoSEQ multiplex PCR, while the TCRdb copy is restricted to in-frame clones and leaves out a portion. Among about 100,000 clones, 85% were seen once, and the ten largest hold 13%. Input material: peripheral blood. Every receptor here comes from a man in his forties or fifties with active or convalescent COVID-19.

The chain joins TRBV11-3 to TRBJ2-7; TRBD2 aligns across 11 bases. This CDR3 is built from 16 residues. After removal of 5 bases from V and 0 bases from J, the junction contained 6 bases not matched to a gene. The V gene's germline CDR1 is SGHNT and CDR2 YENEEA. CDR3 sequence: CASSSRGLAASYEQYF. As DNA, the CDR3 is TGTGCCAGCAGCAGCCGGGGACTAGCGGCCTCCTACGAGCAGTACTTC.

The chain uses TRBV10-3 and TRBJ2-3; 9 bases are shared with TRBD2. The length of the CDR3 is 14 residues. CDR1 is ENHRY, CDR2 SYGVKD, per germline. After removal of 7 bases from V and 6 bases from J, the junction contained 8 bases not matched to a gene. The CDR3 nucleotides are TGTGCCATCAAGGGGTCGGCGGGAGGGGATACGCAGTATTTT. It is translated as CAIKGSAGGDTQYF.

The chain carries TRBV11-2 and TRBJ1-3; D is undetermined. CDR3 length equals 14 residues. The germline V and J ends were trimmed by 3 bases and 0 bases, with 6 bases remaining between them. CDR1 SGHAT and CDR2 FQNNGV come from the germline V gene. CDR3 sequence (DNA): TGTGCCAGCAGCTTCTCTAGCTCTGGAAACACCATATATTTT. Amino acids: CASSFSSSGNTIYF.

V gene TRBV6-2 or TRBV6-3 combines with J gene TRBJ1-5, with 8 bases matching TRBD1. The CDR3 sequence is 15 residues long. Germline loops: CDR1 MNHEY, CDR2 SVGEGT. J lost 3 bases, V lost 6 bases, and 7 bases had no gene match. This chain's CDR3 is CASSVQGGVNQPQHF. The CDR3 nucleotides read TGTGCCAGCAGCGTACAGGGGGGCGTCAATCAGCCCCAGCATTTT.

This chain uses TRBV2 with TRBJ1-2; 10 bases map to TRBD1. The CDR3 consists of 14 residues. V shed 8 bases and J 3 bases; nucleotides not matched to a gene: 6. In germline, CDR1 is SNHLY, CDR2 FYNNEI. The DNA for the CDR3 is TGTGCCAGCGCTCCGACAGGGGGCGACTATGGCTACACCTTC. Protein product: CASAPTGGDYGYTF.

This clone was detected only a few times. This chain uses TRBV5-1 with TRBJ2-4, with D tentatively TRBD1 (6 bases). The CDR3 contains 14 residues. The germline gives CDR1 SGHRS, CDR2 YFSETQ. V lost 2 bases, J lost 7 bases, and 13 bases lay in between. The DNA of the CDR3 is TGCGCCAGCAGCTTATCGCAGGGGACGAACATTCAGTACTTC. Its translation is CASSLSQGTNIQYF.

The genes are TRBV30 and TRBJ1-2; possible D gene TRBD1, 5 bases. This CDR3 has 13 amino acids. Germline lookup yields CDR1 GTSNPN and CDR2 SVGIG (reference sequence). V lost 2 bases, J lost 4 bases, and 11 bases lay in between. In DNA, the CDR3 is TGTGCCTGGAGTACGGGACTGAGCTATGGCTACACCTTC. This gives the protein CAWSTGLSYGYTF.

The chain has TRBV11-1 and TRBJ2-4; possible D gene TRBD2, 5 bases. V was pared by 5 bases and J by 6 bases, with 14 bases between. The CDR3 loop spans 14 amino acids. Germline V gene sequence: CDR1 SGHAT, CDR2 FQDESV (reference sequence). The CDR3 sequence is CASSPPRAGNIQYF. CDR3 coding DNA: TGTGCCAGCAGCCCCCCGCGGGCGGGAAACATTCAGTACTTC.

This clone occurred once. The chain has TRBV27 and TRBJ2-7; possible D gene TRBD1, 5 bases. This CDR3 contains 17 residues. V shed 6 bases and J shed 0 bases, with 21 bases lying between them. CDR1 MNHEY and CDR2 SMNVEV come from the germline V gene (reference sequence). The chain's CDR3 is CASSHGAHSINSYEQYF. In nucleotides, the CDR3 is TGTGCCAGCAGCCATGGGGCCCACTCTATAAACTCCTACGAGCAGTACTTC.

The CDR3 protein is CASSWENYGYTF. CDR3 DNA sequence: TGTGCCAGCAGTTGGGAGAACTATGGCTACACCTTC. This chain joins TRBV25-1 and TRBJ1-2; D unresolved. Deletions cut 5 bases from V and 2 bases from J, with 6 bases between. This CDR3 region has 12 residues. From germline, CDR1 is MGHDK and CDR2 SYGVNS.

The CDR3 coding sequence is TGCGCCAGCAGCTTCTCCAACCTAGCGTACGAGACCCAGTACTTC. The encoded protein is CASSFSNLAYETQYF. J is TRBJ2-5 and V is TRBV5-1; the D gene is possibly TRBD2 (6 bases). The CDR3 is 15 residues long. Deletions cut 2 bases from V and 5 bases from J, with 16 bases between. The germline CDR1 and CDR2 sequences are SGHRS and YFSETQ.

The genes are TRBV15 and TRBJ2-1, with TRBD2 matching over 10 bases. Germline CDR1 LNHNV, CDR2 YYDKDF (reference sequence). Trimming removed 1 base from V and 7 bases from J; junction bases left unmatched: 4. The CDR3 sequence is 15 residues long. The CDR3 DNA reads as TGTGCCACCAGCAGAGTTGCTAGCGGGGGAAATGAGCAGTTCTTC. It yields the protein CATSRVASGGNEQFF.

Only one count was recorded for this clone. The chain couples TRBV5-1 to TRBJ2-3; D may be TRBD2 (6 bases). The CDR3 loop spans 16 amino acids. Per the germline V gene, CDR1 is SGHRS and CDR2 is YFSETQ. V was pared by 4 bases and J by 1 base, with 16 bases between. The CDR3 is CASSPLGVAGTDTQYF. The CDR3 DNA reads as TGCGCCAGCAGCCCCCTAGGGGTAGCGGGCACAGATACGCAGTATTTT.

The genes are TRBV5-6 and TRBJ2-7; 8 bases line up with TRBD2. Germline CDR1 and CDR2: SGHDT and YYEEEE. The CDR3 is made up of 16 amino acids. V lost 3 bases to trimming and J lost 3 bases; unmatched junction nucleotides: 11. The CDR3 nucleotides read TGTGCCAGCAGCTGGCCCGGGACTAGGGACGTCTACGAGCAGTACTTC. As protein: CASSWPGTRDVYEQYF.

The chain carries TRBV10-3 and TRBJ1-2; 7 positions agree with TRBD1. Looked up from germline, CDR1 is ENHRY and CDR2 is SYGVKD. The V segment lost 2 bases and the J segment 4 bases; nucleotides outside the gene matches: 16. This CDR3 comprises 18 residues. This CDR3 reads CAISEGMTGYRGFYGYTF. The CDR3 region has the DNA TGTGCCATCAGTGAGGGGATGACAGGGTACCGGGGCTTCTATGGCTACACCTTC.

Only one count was recorded for this clone. The gene calls are TRBV5-1 and TRBJ2-5, with a weak D call TRBD2 (7 bases). V shed 1 base and J shed 3 bases, with 13 bases lying between them. There are 15 residues in the CDR3. Germline V gene lookup returns CDR1 SGHRS and CDR2 YFSETQ. This chain's CDR3 is CASSLYREGKETQYF. CDR3 bases: TGCGCCAGCAGCTTGTACAGGGAGGGGAAAGAGACCCAGTACTTC.

The chain recombines TRBV10-3 with TRBJ1-2, with 8 bases lining up with TRBD1. Trimming removed 3 bases from V and 3 bases from J; junction bases left unmatched: 0. The CDR3 extends over 13 amino acids. The germline V gene encodes CDR1 ENHRY and CDR2 SYGVKD. Written as DNA, the CDR3 is TGTGCCATCAGTGAACAGGGGGACTATGGCTACACCTTC. Its protein is CAISEQGDYGYTF.

This clone appeared a single time. The rearrangement uses TRBV9 and TRBJ1-3; maybe TRBD1 (6 bases). Germline CDR1 SGDLS, CDR2 YYNGEE. The CDR3 spans 19 residues. V lost 4 bases to trimming and J lost 0 bases, with 23 bases between them. The CDR3 region is CASSPRPVRGPLSGNTIYF. In DNA form, the CDR3 reads TGTGCCAGCAGCCCCCGCCCCGTCAGGGGACCTCTCTCTGGAAACACCATATATTTT. The whole variable domain, filled in from reference TRBV9 and TRBJ1-3, reads DSGVTQTPKHLITATGQRVTLRCSPRSGDLSVYWYQQSLDQGLQFLIQYYNGEERAKGNILERFSAQQFPDLHSELNLSSLELGDSALYFCASSPRPVRGPLSGNTIYFGEGSWLTVV.

This clone was recorded only once. The V call is TRBV18, the J call TRBJ2-7; TRBD2 matches at 10 bases. Germline V gene data show CDR1 as KGHSH and CDR2 as LQKENI. Trimming cost V 1 base and J 3 bases; bases outside gene matches: 3. This CDR3 is 15 amino acids long. The CDR3 coding sequence is TGTGCCAGCTCACCACGGCCTAGCGGGAGCTACGAGCAGTACTTC. This gives the protein CASSPRPSGSYEQYF. The variable domain in full, completed from reference TRBV18 and TRBJ2-7, reads NAGVMQNPRHLVRRRGQEARLRCSPMKGHSHVYWYRQLPEEGLKFMVYLQKENIIDESGMPKERFSAEFPKEGPSILRIQQVVRGDSAAYFCASSPRPSGSYEQYFGPGTRLTVT.

The sample holds a few counts of this clone. The chain combines TRBV7-2 with TRBJ2-7; D call uncertain. V was cut by 4 bases and J by 3 bases, with 4 bases left in between. The V gene's germline CDR1 is SGHTA and CDR2 FQGNSA. The length of the CDR3 is 11 residues. CDR3 DNA: TGTGCCAGCAGCTCCGTCTACGAGCAGTACTTC. Translating gives CASSSVYEQYF.

The V call is TRBV19, the J call TRBJ2-7; a possible D gene is TRBD1 (7 bases). The CDR3 loop spans 15 amino acids. Germline CDR1 is LNHDA and CDR2 is SQIVND (reference sequence). V was pared by 3 bases and J by 2 bases, with 14 bases between. The CDR3 loop reads CASSISQGGPYEQYF. The CDR3 DNA follows: TGTGCCAGTAGTATCAGTCAGGGGGGCCCCTACGAGCAGTACTTC.

V is TRBV6-1 and J is TRBJ1-2; unclear D gene. CDR1 is MNHNS, CDR2 SASEGT, per germline. Trimming removed 3 bases at V and 1 base at J, with 21 bases between. This CDR3 comprises 18 residues. The CDR3 DNA is TGTGCCAGCAGTGATGCTAGTCCATCCGCCGATATTAACTATGGCTACACCTTC. Residues: CASSDASPSADINYGYTF.

The chain uses TRBV18 and TRBJ1-2; TRBD1 matches 8 bases. This CDR3 spans 14 amino acids. CDR1 is KGHSH, CDR2 LQKENI, per germline. The V gene end was trimmed by 5 bases and the J gene end by 4 bases; junction bases not matched to a gene: 6. CDR3 sequence: CASSGAGTGYGYTF. The CDR3 DNA reads TGTGCCAGCTCAGGAGCCGGGACAGGCTATGGCTACACCTTC.

This clone was seen a single time. The chain recombines TRBV4-1 with TRBJ1-1; possibly TRBD1 for D (5 bases). The CDR3 runs 15 residues. V dropped 4 bases and J dropped 4 bases, with 16 bases sitting between them. In germline, CDR1 is MGHRA, CDR2 YSYEKL. CDR3 sequence reads: CASSPQPTRATEAFF. CDR3 bases: TGCGCCAGCAGCCCCCAACCTACCAGGGCCACTGAAGCTTTCTTT.

The chain recombines TRBV27 with TRBJ2-2; 10 positions match TRBD2. Germline V gene lookup returns CDR1 MNHEY and CDR2 SMNVEV (reference sequence). Trimming removed 8 bases from V and 0 bases from J; junction bases left unmatched: 9. The CDR3 length is 17 residues. The CDR3 is CASCGLAEPSNTGELFF. The DNA of the CDR3 is TGTGCCAGCTGTGGACTAGCGGAACCCTCGAACACCGGGGAGCTGTTTTTT.

J is TRBJ1-4 and V is TRBV4-1; D is ambiguous. This CDR3 is built from 15 residues. Germline loops: CDR1 MGHRA, CDR2 YSYEKL. V was shortened by 0 bases and J by 7 bases, with 12 bases between the two germline ends. The CDR3 sequence: CASSQEGNGGEKLFF. CDR3 nucleotide sequence: TGCGCCAGCAGCCAAGAGGGGAATGGAGGTGAAAAACTGTTTTTT.

The chain couples TRBV24-1 to TRBJ2-7, with D possibly TRBD1 on 6 matching bases. This CDR3 is built from 15 residues. V lost 2 bases and J lost 4, with 14 bases in between. Germline V gene sequence: CDR1 KGHDR, CDR2 SFDVKD. The CDR3 DNA reads as TGTGCCACCAGTGATTCTGGGACACCCTGGTACGAGCAGTACTTC. It translates to CATSDSGTPWYEQYF.

The chain carries TRBV11-2 and TRBJ1-5; 7 bases match TRBD1. CDR3 length: 15 residues. With 4 bases clipped from V and 5 bases from J, the junction kept 8 bases outside the gene matches. The germline CDR1 and CDR2 sequences are SGHAT and FQNNGV. The CDR3, as DNA: TGTGCCAGCAGCTCCTCAGGGGGGAGGCATCAGCCCCAGCATTTT. Its translation: CASSSSGGRHQPQHF.

V is TRBV5-4 and J is TRBJ1-4, with TRBD1 matching 7 bases. The CDR3 is 13 residues long. Germline V gene data show CDR1 as SGHNT and CDR2 as YYREEE (reference sequence). V trimming: 2 bases; J trimming: 6 bases; junction bases outside the gene matches: 1. The CDR3 DNA reads TGTGCCAGCAGCTTCCAGGGGGATGAAAAACTGTTTTTT. Protein: CASSFQGDEKLFF. Based on the CDR3 plus reference TRBV5-4 and TRBJ1-4, the full variable domain is ETGVTQSPTHLIKTRGQQVTLRCSSQSGHNTVSWYQQALGQGPQFIFQYYREEENGRGNFPPRFSGLQFPNYSSELNVNALELDDSALYLCASSFQGDEKLFFGSGTQLSVL.

The genes are TRBV7-9 and TRBJ1-1; D might be TRBD1 (6 bases). V lost 8 bases and J 0 bases, leaving 10 bases between the germline ends. Per germline, CDR1 SEHNR and CDR2 FQNEAQ (reference sequence). This CDR3 has 13 residues. The CDR3 sequence: CASGSGVNTEAFF. The CDR3 DNA is TGTGCCAGCGGTTCAGGGGTGAACACTGAAGCTTTCTTT. The full variable domain, completed using reference TRBV7-9 and TRBJ1-1, is DTGVSQNPRHKITKRGQNVTFRCDPISEHNRLYWYRQTLGQGPEFLTYFQNEAQLEKSRLLSDRFSAERPKGSFSTLEIQRTEQGDSAMYLCASGSGVNTEAFFGQGTRLTVV.

This chain connects TRBV11-1 to TRBJ1-1, with D tentatively TRBD1 (5 bases). In germline, CDR1 is SGHAT, CDR2 FQDESV (reference sequence). CDR3 length: 14 amino acids. V shed 3 bases and J shed 5 bases, with 13 bases lying between them. The CDR3 loop is CASSFTGVYTEAFF. The CDR3 bases are TGTGCCAGCAGCTTTACAGGCGTCTATACTGAAGCTTTCTTT. The full variable domain, with the rest looked up from reference TRBV11-1 and TRBJ1-1, is EAEVAQSPRYKITEKSQAVAFWCDPISGHATLYWYRQILGQGPELLVQFQDESVVDDSQLPKDRFSAERLKGVDSTLKIQPAELGDSAMYLCASSFTGVYTEAFFGQGTRLTVV.

V usage is TRBV5-8 and J usage is TRBJ2-7, with 8 bases aligning to TRBD1. The ends lost 2 bases at V and 4 bases at J; junction bases unmatched: 5. The CDR3 is made up of 14 amino acids. Germline values: CDR1 SGHTS, CDR2 YDEGEE. CDR3 sequence: CASSFGQGNYEQYF. DNA of the CDR3: TGTGCCAGCAGCTTTGGACAGGGAAATTACGAGCAGTACTTC. Full variable domain (missing parts from reference TRBV5-8 and TRBJ2-7): EAGVTQSPTHLIKTRGQQATLRCSPISGHTSVYWYQQALGLGLQFLLWYDEGEERNRGNFPPRFSGRQFPNYSSELNVNALELEDSALYLCASSFGQGNYEQYFGPGTRLTVT.